This TCR beta chain is from a study of blood T cell repertoires in COVID-19. Across the study: COVID-19 samples collected from the United States, Italy and Spain covered acute and convalescent phases.

The authors' processing: The authors estimated nucleated cell counts from reference gene primer amplification. Libraries were prepared by immunoSEQ multiplex PCR; TCRdb keeps only in-frame clonotypes and omits some of them. The V and J calls and the clone size are those of that table, but D and trimming were determined from the DNA. The sample yields about 180,000 clones, approximately 80% seen once. The CDR3 contains 13 residues. V lost 3 bases, J lost 9 bases, and 9 bases lay in between. CDR1 and CDR2 (germline): LGHDT, YNNKEL (reference sequence). Participants' reported clinical history set cohort assignment.

The source is a man aged 50-60 years who had recovered from COVID-19. The V gene is TRBV3-1 (or the pseudogene TRBV3-2), the J gene TRBJ1-6, with D uncertain. Sample: PBMCs or T cells enriched from blood (not recorded which). The CDR3 sequence is CASSQGSGSPLHF. CDR3 DNA: TGTGCCAGCAGCCAGGGCTCAGGTTCACCCCTCCACTTT.